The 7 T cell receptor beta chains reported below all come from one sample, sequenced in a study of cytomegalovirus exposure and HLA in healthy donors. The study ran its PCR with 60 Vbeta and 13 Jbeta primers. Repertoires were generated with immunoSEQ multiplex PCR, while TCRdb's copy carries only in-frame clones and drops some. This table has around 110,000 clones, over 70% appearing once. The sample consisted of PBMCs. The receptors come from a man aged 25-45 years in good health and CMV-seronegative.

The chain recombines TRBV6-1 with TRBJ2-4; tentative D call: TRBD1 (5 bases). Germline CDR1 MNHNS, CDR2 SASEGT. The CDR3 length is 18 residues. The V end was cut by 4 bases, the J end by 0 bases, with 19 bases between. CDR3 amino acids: CASSGPNEGARAKNIQYF. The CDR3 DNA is TGTGCCAGCAGTGGCCCCAACGAAGGGGCGAGAGCCAAAAACATTCAGTACTTC.

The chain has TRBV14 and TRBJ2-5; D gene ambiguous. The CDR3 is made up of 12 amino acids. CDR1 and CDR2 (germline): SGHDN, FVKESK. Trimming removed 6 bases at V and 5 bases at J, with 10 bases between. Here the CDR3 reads CASRRYGETQYF. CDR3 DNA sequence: TGTGCCAGCAGACGCTACGGGGAGACCCAGTACTTC.

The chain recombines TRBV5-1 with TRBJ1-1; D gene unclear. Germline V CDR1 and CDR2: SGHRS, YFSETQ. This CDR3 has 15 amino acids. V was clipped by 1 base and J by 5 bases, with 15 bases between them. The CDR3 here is CASSLTKTGGTEAFF. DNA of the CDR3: TGCGCCAGCAGCTTGACGAAGACGGGAGGGACTGAAGCTTTCTTT.

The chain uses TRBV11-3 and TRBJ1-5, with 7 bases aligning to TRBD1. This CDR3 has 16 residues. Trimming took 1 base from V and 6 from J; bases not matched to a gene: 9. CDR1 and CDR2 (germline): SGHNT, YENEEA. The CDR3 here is CASSLGGGTVAQPQHF. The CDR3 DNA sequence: TGTGCCAGCAGCTTAGGAGGCGGGACAGTGGCTCAGCCCCAGCATTTT.

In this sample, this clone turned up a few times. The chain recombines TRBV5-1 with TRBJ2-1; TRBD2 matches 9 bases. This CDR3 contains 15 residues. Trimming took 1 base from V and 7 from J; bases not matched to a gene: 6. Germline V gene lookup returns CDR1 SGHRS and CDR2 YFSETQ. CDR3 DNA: TGCGCCAGCAGCTTGTCTGTAGCGGGGGCGAATGAGCAGTTCTTC. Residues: CASSLSVAGANEQFF.

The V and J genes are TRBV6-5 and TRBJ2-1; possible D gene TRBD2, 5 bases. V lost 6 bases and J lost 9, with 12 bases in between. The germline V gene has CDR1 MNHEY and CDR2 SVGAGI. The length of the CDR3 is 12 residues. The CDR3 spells CASSPEGFEQFF. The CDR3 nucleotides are TGTGCCAGCAGCCCCGAGGGTTTTGAGCAGTTCTTC.

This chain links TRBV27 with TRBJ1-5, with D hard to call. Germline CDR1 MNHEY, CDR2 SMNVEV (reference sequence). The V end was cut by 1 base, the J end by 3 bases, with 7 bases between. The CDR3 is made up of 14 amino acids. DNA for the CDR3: TGTGCCAGCAGTTTATGGGCTACCAATCAGCCCCAGCATTTT. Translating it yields CASSLWATNQPQHF.